The source of this T cell receptor beta chain is a study of blood T cell repertoires in COVID-19. In the source study's methods: Researchers report that nucleated cell counts were estimated from reference gene primer amplification. The assay was immunoSEQ multiplex PCR, and TCRdb's table has in-frame clones only and misses some. V and J calls and clone size are given by that table; D and trimming were obtained from the DNA. The data show approximately 440,000 clones, 90% seen once. Grouping used clinical history reported by participants in a survey and questionnaire. All recovered Cohort 3 donors got two negative PCRs, got clearance, or saw symptom resolution. The V segment lost 5 bases and the J segment 1 base; nucleotides outside the gene matches: 12. The CDR3 runs to 17 residues. Germline V lookup: CDR1 SGHTA, CDR2 FQGTGA.

This sequence originates from a man aged 18 to 30 who had recovered from COVID-19. V is TRBV7-3 and J is TRBJ2-5, with TRBD2 identical over 8 bases. The sample was PBMCs or T cells enriched from blood (not recorded which). The CDR3 is CASSRGASGPPQETQYF. In DNA, the CDR3 is TGTGCCAGCAGCCGGGGGGCTAGCGGGCCTCCCCAAGAGACCCAGTACTTC.